The 20 T cell receptor beta chains reported below all come from one sample, sequenced in a study of identical twins. Using its own MiXCR run on the 5' RACE reads, TCRdb lists one record per CDR3 protein. The data show hundreds of thousands of distinct CDR3 sequences, 15% to 20% seen once. In addition, the sample was reused for a study of T cells expressing NK-cell markers.

The sample taken for sequencing was PBMCs. These receptors were obtained from a woman aged 18-35 years in good health.

The V call is TRBV7-2, the J call TRBJ2-1; 11 bases fit TRBD2. CDR1 SGHTA and CDR2 FQGNSA come from the germline V gene. Trimming removed 2 bases from V and 8 bases from J; junction bases left unmatched: 8. The CDR3 consists of 16 residues. The CDR3 reads CASSLPSGRRWDEQFF. The CDR3 bases are TGTGCCAGCAGCTTACCTAGCGGGAGGCGGTGGGATGAGCAGTTCTTC.

There are many counts of this clonotype. The V call is TRBV7-2, the J call TRBJ2-7; D unresolved. The CDR3 sequence is 14 residues long. Germline loops: CDR1 SGHTA, CDR2 FQGNSA. The V and J ends lost 2 bases and 7 bases respectively, with 15 bases between them. CDR3 region: CASSLPEKGGEQYF. The CDR3 coding sequence is TGTGCCAGCAGCTTACCTGAAAAGGGTGGTGAGCAGTACTTC.

This clonotype occurred a few times. The chain is built from TRBV10-3 and TRBJ2-7; D uncertain. V gave up 4 bases and J gave up 1 base, with 8 bases separating them. The CDR3 spans 13 residues. The germline gives CDR1 ENHRY, CDR2 SYGVKD. Here the CDR3 reads CAISVHRSYEQYF. The CDR3 nucleotides read TGTGCCATCAGTGTTCACAGATCCTACGAGCAGTACTTC.

The J gene is TRBJ2-3, the V gene TRBV6-2 or TRBV6-3; unclear D gene. Trimming removed 5 bases from V and 0 bases from J, with 9 bases in between. The CDR3 length is 14 residues. Germline V CDR1 and CDR2: MNHEY, SVGEGT. This CDR3 is CASSRRRSTDTQYF. CDR3 nucleotide sequence: TGTGCCAGCAGTAGACGCCGTAGCACAGATACGCAGTATTTT.

J is TRBJ2-1 and V is TRBV20-1; D uncertain. V was clipped by 0 bases and J by 5 bases, with 11 bases between them. Looked up from germline, CDR1 is DFQATT and CDR2 is SNEGSKA (reference sequence). The CDR3 is 14 amino acids. CDR3 residues: CSARDSRRNNEQFF. The CDR3, as DNA: TGCAGTGCTAGAGATAGTCGGCGTAACAATGAGCAGTTCTTC.

This clonotype was found a few times. This rearrangement joins TRBV10-3 to TRBJ1-3; tentatively, D is TRBD1 (6 bases). The CDR3 has 14 residues. V lost 5 bases and J lost 3, with 11 bases in between. CDR1 and CDR2 (germline): ENHRY, SYGVKD. The CDR3 DNA reads as TGTGCCATCAGTCAGGGGCTGGGTGGAAACACCATATATTTT. Translation: CAISQGLGGNTIYF.

This clonotype has at least ten counts. The chain employs TRBV5-1 and TRBJ1-2; the D gene is possibly TRBD1 (5 bases). The CDR3 length is 12 residues. V lost 3 bases and J lost 5, with 8 bases in between. Germline assignment: CDR1 SGHRS and CDR2 YFSETQ. CDR3 nucleotide sequence: TGCGCCAGCAGCTCGGGGGATTATGGCTACACCTTC. Its translation is CASSSGDYGYTF.

This clonotype has more than one count but fewer than ten. This sequence joins TRBV12-3 or TRBV12-4 and TRBJ2-6, with a weak D call TRBD1 (6 bases). Trimming cost V 3 bases and J 1 base, with 10 bases left between them. CDR3 length: 16 amino acids. The CDR3 coding sequence is TGTGCCAGCAGTTTGAACAGGGTATCTGGGGCCAACGTCCTGACTTTC. It is translated as CASSLNRVSGANVLTF.

This clonotype was detected once. The rearrangement joins TRBV5-1 to TRBJ1-6; tentative D call: TRBD1 (6 bases). There are 13 residues in the CDR3. The V gene's germline CDR1 is SGHRS and CDR2 YFSETQ. V gave up 4 bases and J gave up 9 bases, with 11 bases separating them. The CDR3 DNA sequence: TGCGCCAGCAGCCCCGGACAGCCTTCACCCCTCCACTTT. Residues: CASSPGQPSPLHF.

The genes are TRBV12-3 or TRBV12-4 and TRBJ2-5, with TRBD2 as a possible D gene (6 bases). The CDR3 has 15 amino acids. V was cut by 4 bases and J by 6 bases, with 18 bases left in between. This CDR3 is CASSSLFEGGKTQYF. Here the CDR3 DNA reads TGTGCCAGCAGTTCCCTCTTCGAGGGAGGAAAGACCCAGTACTTC.

The CDR3 is CASSLETGPSYEQYF. The CDR3 DNA is TGTGCCAGCAGCTTAGAAACAGGCCCATCCTACGAGCAGTACTTC. The chain recombines TRBV7-2 with TRBJ2-7, with D possibly being TRBD1 (5 bases). The CDR3 covers 15 residues. Germline lookup yields CDR1 SGHTA and CDR2 FQGNSA. Between the trimmed V and J ends, which lost 1 base and 1 base, there was a span of 11 bases. Full variable domain (rest looked up from reference TRBV7-2 and TRBJ2-7): GAGVSQSPSNKVTEKGKDVELRCDPISGHTALYWYRQSLGQGLEFLIYFQGNSAPDKSGLPSDRFSAERTGGSVSTLTIQRTQQEDSAVYLCASSLETGPSYEQYFGPGTRLTVT.

This clonotype has a handful of counts. V is TRBV6-5 and J is TRBJ1-5; D possibly corresponds to TRBD1 (6 bases). Trimming left V 0 bases short and J 2 bases short, with 11 bases between. This CDR3 spans 16 amino acids. Germline CDR1 and CDR2: MNHEY and SVGAGI. The CDR3 DNA follows: TGTGCCAGCAGTTACTCATCAGGGGTGGGCAATCAGCCCCAGCATTTT. Its translation: CASSYSSGVGNQPQHF.

This chain links TRBV6-2 or TRBV6-3 with TRBJ2-1, with TRBD2 identical over 14 bases. Germline CDR1 and CDR2: MNHEY and SVGEGT. The CDR3 contains 17 residues. Trimming at V came to 6 bases and at J to 6 bases, leaving 10 bases not matched to a gene. The DNA for the CDR3 is TGTGCCAGCAGCTCTTGGGGGACTAGCGGGAGCCTCAATGAGCAGTTCTTC. The encoded protein is CASSSWGTSGSLNEQFF.

The chain uses TRBV15 and TRBJ2-7, with D possibly matching TRBD1 (5 bases). The germline V and J ends were trimmed by 4 bases and 0 bases, with 10 bases remaining between them. The CDR3 consists of 14 residues. Germline V gene lookup returns CDR1 LNHNV and CDR2 YYDKDF (reference sequence). CDR3 DNA: TGTGCCACCAGCATCGGACACTCCTCCTACGAGCAGTACTTC. Translating gives CATSIGHSSYEQYF. Based on the CDR3 plus reference TRBV15 and TRBJ2-7, the full variable domain is DAMVIQNPRYQVTQFGKPVTLSCSQTLNHNVMYWYQQKSSQAPKLLFHYYDKDFNNEADTPDNFQSRRPNTSFCFLDIRSPGLGDTAMYLCATSIGHSSYEQYFGPGTRLTVT.

The rearrangement joins TRBV20-1 to TRBJ2-2; TRBD2 aligns across 7 bases. The junction had 8 bases not matched to a gene; V was cut back by 3 bases and J by 7 bases. The germline gives CDR1 DFQATT, CDR2 SNEGSKA (reference sequence). The CDR3 is 14 residues long. The CDR3 sequence is CSASGLAAYGELFF. The CDR3 region has the DNA TGCAGTGCTAGTGGTCTAGCGGCTTACGGGGAGCTGTTTTTT.

This chain joins TRBV10-3 and TRBJ2-7, with 9 positions matching TRBD2. Germline V gene sequence: CDR1 ENHRY, CDR2 SYGVKD. The length of the CDR3 is 15 residues. The junction had 7 bases not matched to a gene; V was cut back by 6 bases and J by 1 base. The chain's CDR3 is CAIREASGISYEQYF. CDR3 coding DNA: TGTGCCATCAGGGAGGCTAGCGGGATTTCCTACGAGCAGTACTTC.

The V call is TRBV7-6, the J call TRBJ2-3; TRBD2 matches at 7 bases. This CDR3 is 19 amino acids long. Germline lookup yields CDR1 SGHVS and CDR2 FNYEAQ. The V and J ends lost 4 bases and 0 bases, in that order; junction bases with no gene match: 16. The CDR3 coding sequence is TGTGCCAGCAGCTCAGACCGGACTAGGTCCTTCTCTAGCACAGATACGCAGTATTTT. This sequence encodes CASSSDRTRSFSSTDTQYF.

The genes are TRBV2 and TRBJ1-5, with a weak D call TRBD1 (6 bases). Germline V lookup: CDR1 SNHLY, CDR2 FYNNEI. The CDR3 has 15 amino acids. V was clipped by 6 bases and J by 0 bases, with 12 bases between them. The CDR3 spells CASRVGTLSNQPQHF. DNA of the CDR3: TGTGCCAGCAGGGTCGGGACACTTAGCAATCAGCCCCAGCATTTT.

This sequence joins TRBV4-3 and TRBJ1-2; 7 bases match TRBD1. The V segment lost 0 bases and the J segment 2 bases; nucleotides outside the gene matches: 12. This CDR3 has 18 residues. Germline-derived CDR1 and CDR2 are LGHNA and YSLEER. DNA of the CDR3: TGCGCCAGCAGCCAAGATTACTCCTGGGACAGAGGAAACTATGGCTACACCTTC. This gives the protein CASSQDYSWDRGNYGYTF.

V and J are TRBV5-1 and TRBJ2-1; a possible D gene is TRBD1 (6 bases). V lost 0 bases and J lost 5, with 9 bases in between. Germline CDR1 SGHRS, CDR2 YFSETQ. There are 14 residues in the CDR3. The CDR3 here is CASSLGQDHNEQFF. The DNA of the CDR3 is TGCGCCAGCAGCTTGGGACAGGACCACAATGAGCAGTTCTTC. The full variable domain, with the rest looked up from reference TRBV5-1 and TRBJ2-1, is KAGVTQTPRYLIKTRGQQVTLSCSPISGHRSVSWYQQTPGQGLQFLFEYFSETQRNKGNFPGRFSGRQFSNSRSEMNVSTLELGDSALYLCASSLGQDHNEQFFGPGTRLTVL.